This T cell receptor beta chain was identified during a study of cytomegalovirus exposure and HLA in healthy donors (TCRdb year 2017). About the investigation overall: According to an earlier analysis of several hundred of the donors, roughly 180 million T cells yielded some 110 million unique TCR beta sequences and about 280 Gb of sequence data. An early release covering roughly 640 HLA-typed donors comprised approximately 290 gigabases of sequencing data and tens of millions of unique TCR sequences. The genetic ancestry cluster associated with self-reported Caucasian donors included over 65% of the roughly 360 genotyped donors. The study was designed to test whether signatures of past pathogen exposure could be identified by cataloging public T cell receptors. The study used immunosequencing to profile the T cell repertoires of several hundred subjects and linked those repertoires to cytomegalovirus serostatus. In addition to the first cohort of roughly 700 subjects, a separate validation cohort of 100 to 150 different subjects was used. The study combined high-throughput TCR immunosequencing, statistical association of individual TCRs with disease status, and machine learning to predict cytomegalovirus infection status. A later analysis re-examined previously published TCR beta repertoires from more than 650 donors and added high-resolution HLA genotyping to investigate patterns of TCR occurrence. Rather than drawing on any new phenotypic data, the later analysis identified candidate immune exposures from TCR beta sequences and the way those sequences occurred across donors. An earlier analysis of 587 of the donors used high-throughput TCR beta sequencing to judge whether each TCR beta V gene segment behaved as functional or pseudogenic. Donor age, sex, ethnicity and CMV serostatus were compiled alongside the repertoire data. A later genetic analysis used genome-wide SNP genotypes for about three fifths of the roughly 700 donors, treating that subset as a discovery cohort. All discovery cohort repertoires had been generated on a single sequencing platform. Class I and class II HLA loci were covered by the typing at four-digit resolution. The number of donors typed differed by locus, with roughly 629-640 for A, B, C, DRB1 and DQB1, around 500 for DQA1, approximately 570 for DPA1, and around 460 for DPB1. A handful of DR-DQ haplotypes were handled as single units for association and clustering because linkage in the cohort was strong. On average, 235,054 unique TCR beta nucleotide sequences were sequenced per donor among a few hundred genotyped donors of the cohort, with 15% to 20% of those sequences being non-productive.

Libraries were constructed by the immunoSEQ multiplex PCR assay. A mixture of 60 forward primers for TCR Vbeta segments and 13 reverse primers for TCR Jbeta segments was used in the multiplex PCR. Amplification of the CDR3 region of rearranged TCR beta genes was performed with a multiplex PCR assay on genomic DNA. On the Illumina HiSeq System, the amplified TCR beta libraries were sequenced as 87-base-pair reads. The paper's data handling went like this. In a later analysis, 80 million or so unique TCR beta chains were counted across the 500 to 700 repertoires, and around 10 million of these chains were shared by at least two donors. Raw reads were error-corrected and collapsed into unique sequences by a nearest-neighbor algorithm in which closely related sequences were merged to remove PCR and sequencing errors. CDR3 sequences were aligned to IMGT reference sequences to assign V, D and J gene segments. For a sequence to be retained, a match of at least six nucleotides was required to both a V gene segment and a J gene segment. Rearrangements were called productive when the CDR3 lacked stop codons and stayed in frame with V and J; all others were non-productive. Following IMGT convention, CDR3 was defined as the stretch from the second conserved V-encoded cysteine to the conserved J-encoded phenylalanine. The earlier analysis of some 550 of the donors excluded any sequence lacking an unambiguous match to a single V gene segment. An earlier analysis of a few hundred of the donors classified V segments as functional when productive rearrangements were above 56.7% and as segregating when the standard deviation between donors was above 5%. A statistical classification framework was built for diagnosing cytomegalovirus status from the catalog of TCR beta chain sequences. V and J gene assignment, in a later analysis, came from comparing TCR nucleotide sequences with IMGT/GENE-DB human TR gene sequences. A later analysis assigned CDR3 sequences and most-parsimonious VDJ recombination scenarios with the TCRdist pipeline. In a later analysis, each TCR beta chain was defined by its CDR3 amino acid sequence together with its V-gene family, and reads lacking a unique V-gene family were excluded. As a way to deal with suspected cross-contamination and a sequencing artifact, a later analysis dropped roughly 620 nucleotide sequences that were highly shared and had low generation probability. In a later analysis, a clonal expansion index was calculated for each public chain from normalized within-repertoire ranks of inferred template counts. In a later analysis, generation probabilities were computed using a VDJ recombination model fitted to out-of-frame rearrangements, and the results were checked against IGoR. In a later analysis, hypergeometric tests were used to score TCR-TCR, TCR-HLA and TCR-CMV co-occurrence, with a repertoire-size bias correction applied to TCR pairs. A later analysis estimated false discovery rates by permuting HLA or CMV assignments 20 times. In a later analysis, co-occurring TCRs were grouped using DBSCAN, with TCRdist sequence similarity added in when clustering inside HLA-allele-positive subsets. For co-occurrence clustering, repertoires with fewer than 30,000 or more than 120,000 public chains were excluded, along with four or five repertoires with anomalous nucleotide sharing. As stored in TCRdb, this immuneACCESS dataset retains in-frame rearrangements with V and J assigned. A fraction of the clones does not appear; measured against another copy, unresolved V genes explain less than half of the discrepancy, and the remainder lacks a known reason. That table is the source of V, J and clone size, and D and trimming were worked out from the DNA. This sample gives 90,000 to 120,000 clones in total; 77% of them show up just once. The ten top clones hold 4% to 5% of the sample.

The cohort was made up of roughly 670 healthy bone marrow donors. At the time of sampling, every cohort member was nominally healthy, though immune exposures that went unrecorded were likely present. The donor tested CMV seronegative, placing the donor among the 350 to 400 seronegative members of the cohort. A peripheral blood sample was collected from each donor, and TCR beta sequencing was performed on peripheral blood mononuclear cells. Genomic DNA was extracted from the blood cell samples with the Qiagen DNeasy Blood Extraction Kit. Paper-wide results and their limitations: Cytomegalovirus status was reported to be diagnosed by the classifier with high specificity and sensitivity in both the original and validation cohorts. V-gene and J-gene trimming of TCR beta chains was associated with a missense DCLRE1C variant in a later genetic analysis, and the association was replicated in an independent cohort. Broadly in line with IMGT annotations, most TCR beta V segments showed up in productive rearrangements about 90% or about 30% of the time in an earlier analysis of 450 to 600 of the donors. When HLA alleles, especially DR and DQ, strongly co-occurred, attributing TCR associations to individual alleles was difficult. A further reported finding was that TCR beta sequences accurately predicted the HLA-A and HLA-B alleles for most subjects in the first cohort. According to a later analysis, TCR association rates differed among HLA loci, with DRB1 alleles showing the most associated TCRs and HLA-C alleles showing the fewest. The earlier analysis of some 540 of the donors excluded 15 to 20 rarely observed V segments, including chromosome 9 orphons, because counts were too low. Most TCR sequences were seen in very few donors, while some public TCRs were found in many individuals. Three of the identified cytomegalovirus-associated TCR beta chains were confirmed in vitro to be specific for cytomegalovirus antigens. A later analysis found that most CMV-associated TCR beta chains appeared HLA-restricted, with HLA associations seemingly driven largely by CMV exposure. Correlated functional status among segregating V segments might be attributable to linkage disequilibrium, but an unknown experimental factor could not be ruled out. The presence/absence analyses assumed that sequencing depth was roughly uniform across donors, and that assumption may not be true. In a later analysis, HLA-associated TCR beta chains were found to be more clonally expanded and to have lower generation probabilities than equally common non-associated chains. A group of highly shared sequence variants was considered likely to be a technical artifact of the sequencing pipeline. According to a later analysis, parvovirus B19, influenza, CMV and Epstein-Barr virus appeared linked to several top co-occurrence clusters. Because HLA typing was missing for some donors at each locus, association tests included only the typed subset. Only TCR beta chains were sequenced in this cohort, and the absence of alpha or paired-chain data limited detectable features. Specific HLA alleles were associated with 15,000 to 20,000 TCR beta sequences at a false discovery rate of 0.05 in a later analysis. For the cohort, immune exposure information was limited to CMV serostatus. A total of 150 or so TCR beta chains were listed by the study as associated with cytomegalovirus. It was suggested by the authors that the approach could potentially be generalized to other disease states and immunological phenotypes. A later genetic analysis reported fewer N-insertions in productive TCRs among donors in an Asian-associated ancestry cluster than the approximately 670-donor mean.

To note about this clone: Which antigen it targets is not known. Base quality data are lacking; no much larger clone is found one base away.

The TCR comes from a male donor in good health and CMV-seronegative. The source material was PBMCs.

This receptor has the CDR3 CASSPVPGQGSTF. The base sequence is TGTGCCAGCAGCCCCGTACCGGGACAGGGATCCACCTTC. This sequence uses TRBV7-3 and TRBJ1-2, and TRBD1 aligns with 9 junction nucleotides. CDR1 and CDR2, per the germline V gene, are SGHTA and FQGTGA. Taken from cysteine to phenylalanine, the CDR3 has 13 residues. Kept here is only the CDR3 DNA, which spans 39 bases and is read in frame from base 1. Unmatched junction bases come to 11, with V trimmed by 5 bases and J by 13 bases.